This TCR beta chain was sequenced for a study of cytomegalovirus exposure and HLA in healthy donors. With 60 Vbeta and 13 Jbeta primers, the PCR was carried out. The assay was immunoSEQ multiplex PCR, and TCRdb's table has in-frame clones only and misses some. The top ten clones hold approximately 19% of a sample with 60,000 to 90,000 clones, around 83% of them seen once. The CDR3 spans 13 residues. V dropped 6 bases and J dropped 9; count of bases not matched to a gene: 5. Germline loops: CDR1 MNHEY, CDR2 SVGAGI. The sample taken for sequencing was PBMCs. This receptor was taken from a man in his 70s in good health and CMV-seropositive. The V call is TRBV6-5, the J call TRBJ2-3; 11 bases align to TRBD2. In DNA form, the CDR3 reads TGTGCCAGCAGGGGGACTAGCGGACCAACGCAGTATTTT. Its translation: CASRGTSGPTQYF.